The 10 T cell receptor beta chains below were found in one sample sequenced in a study of T cells in Graves' hyperthyroidism and ophthalmopathy. Regions amplified from RNA transcripts were the TCR beta CDR3 regions. First-round RT-PCR of the TCR CDR3 relied on the HTBI primer set. TCRdb re-derived calls from the multiplex PCR reads in MiXCR, one entry per CDR3 protein. The table shows around 300,000 distinct CDR3 sequences, with roughly 13% occurring only once. Sequenced input: blood. Receptors were obtained from a young woman with Graves' hyperthyroidism.

The chain uses TRBV19 and TRBJ2-4; 7 bases are shared with TRBD1. The CDR3 sequence is 11 residues long. Trimming took 6 bases from V and 8 from J; bases not matched to a gene: 1. Germline-derived CDR1 and CDR2 are LNHDA and SQIVND (reference sequence). CDR3 region: CASSDRDIQYF. DNA of the CDR3: TGTGCCAGTAGCGACAGGGACATTCAGTACTTC.

The chain uses TRBV7-9 and TRBJ2-5; D might be TRBD1 or TRBD2, each matching 5 bases. From germline, CDR1 is SEHNR and CDR2 FQNEAQ (reference sequence). The CDR3 is 14 amino acids. V lost 2 bases, J lost 3 bases, and 10 bases lay in between. In DNA, the CDR3 is TGTGCCAGCAGCTTAATAGGGACCGAAGAGACCCAGTACTTC. Its protein product is CASSLIGTEETQYF.

This clonotype has at least ten counts. V is TRBV20-1 and J is TRBJ2-7, with D uncertain. The germline V gene encodes CDR1 DFQATT and CDR2 SNEGSKA (reference sequence). CDR3 length: 10 residues. The V end lost 3 bases, the J end lost 5 bases, and 5 bases lay between the germline ends. CDR3 residues: CSASNHEQYF. CDR3 nucleotides: TGCAGTGCTAGCAATCACGAGCAGTACTTC.

This clonotype was observed at least ten times. V and J are TRBV7-2 and TRBJ1-6; 10 bases match TRBD1. V was pared by 5 bases and J by 7 bases, with 5 bases of the junction left unmatched. The CDR3 sequence is 15 residues long. Looked up from germline, CDR1 is SGHTA and CDR2 is FQGNSA. This CDR3 is CASSDWGQGNSPLHF. In DNA form, the CDR3 reads TGTGCCAGCAGCGACTGGGGACAGGGGAATTCACCCCTCCACTTT.

The chain has TRBV12-3 or TRBV12-4 and TRBJ2-1; 7 nucleotides agree with TRBD2. Trimming cost V 3 bases and J 7 bases; bases outside gene matches: 3. CDR3 size: 13 residues. This CDR3 reads CASSFGTKNEQFF. The DNA of the CDR3 is TGTGCCAGCAGTTTCGGGACTAAAAATGAGCAGTTCTTC.

At least ten counts were recorded for this clonotype. The CDR3, as DNA: TGCAGCGTTGATTGGCAGGGAGACAATGAGCAGTTCTTC. Translating gives CSVDWQGDNEQFF. The V gene is TRBV29-1, the J gene TRBJ2-1; tentatively, D is TRBD1 or TRBD2 (5 bases each). The germline V gene encodes CDR1 SQVTM and CDR2 ANQGSEA. The V gene lost 3 bases and the J gene lost 5 bases, with 11 bases spanning the gap. This CDR3 has 13 amino acids.

The sample holds many counts of this clonotype. This chain joins TRBV28 and TRBJ2-7; D could derive from TRBD1 or TRBD2 (5 bases each). Trimming removed 2 bases at V and 3 bases at J, with 11 bases between. This CDR3 is 14 amino acids long. CDR1 MDHEN and CDR2 SYDVKM come from the germline V gene. CDR3 sequence (DNA): TGTGCCAGCAGTTTACACGGGGCTCGCTACGAGCAGTACTTC. Its protein product is CASSLHGARYEQYF.

This clonotype was counted between two and nine times. This chain uses TRBV11-1 with TRBJ2-6, with 11 bases identical to TRBD1. V lost 5 bases to trimming and J lost 0 bases; unmatched junction nucleotides: 9. This CDR3 has 19 residues. Germline loops: CDR1 SGHAT, CDR2 FQDESV (reference sequence). CDR3 DNA sequence: TGTGCCAGCAGCGAGGACAGGGGGCGCAACCCCTCTGGGGCCAACGTCCTGACTTTC. Protein: CASSEDRGRNPSGANVLTF. The full variable domain, completed using reference TRBV11-1 and TRBJ2-6, is EAEVAQSPRYKITEKSQAVAFWCDPISGHATLYWYRQILGQGPELLVQFQDESVVDDSQLPKDRFSAERLKGVDSTLKIQPAELGDSAMYLCASSEDRGRNPSGANVLTFGAGSRLTVL.

This clonotype was observed many times. The V and J genes are TRBV6-2 or TRBV6-3 and TRBJ1-5; 7 nucleotides agree with TRBD1. V lost 4 bases to trimming and J lost 6 bases; unmatched junction nucleotides: 6. Per the germline V gene, CDR1 is MNHEY and CDR2 is SVGEGT. The CDR3 extends over 14 amino acids. CDR3: CASSSLTGFQPQHF. CDR3 DNA: TGTGCCAGCAGTTCCCTGACAGGGTTTCAGCCCCAGCATTTT.

This clonotype was observed a few times. The junction shows a germline mismatch at one end, possibly a read error. The rearrangement uses TRBV24-1 and TRBJ1-3, with D tentatively TRBD1 (5 bases). CDR1 is KGHDR and CDR2 is SFDVKD in the germline V gene. This CDR3 comprises 14 residues. The CDR3 coding sequence is TGTGCCACCAGTGATTCAGGGTCGGGAAACGCCATATATTTT. It is translated as CATSDSGSGNAIYF.